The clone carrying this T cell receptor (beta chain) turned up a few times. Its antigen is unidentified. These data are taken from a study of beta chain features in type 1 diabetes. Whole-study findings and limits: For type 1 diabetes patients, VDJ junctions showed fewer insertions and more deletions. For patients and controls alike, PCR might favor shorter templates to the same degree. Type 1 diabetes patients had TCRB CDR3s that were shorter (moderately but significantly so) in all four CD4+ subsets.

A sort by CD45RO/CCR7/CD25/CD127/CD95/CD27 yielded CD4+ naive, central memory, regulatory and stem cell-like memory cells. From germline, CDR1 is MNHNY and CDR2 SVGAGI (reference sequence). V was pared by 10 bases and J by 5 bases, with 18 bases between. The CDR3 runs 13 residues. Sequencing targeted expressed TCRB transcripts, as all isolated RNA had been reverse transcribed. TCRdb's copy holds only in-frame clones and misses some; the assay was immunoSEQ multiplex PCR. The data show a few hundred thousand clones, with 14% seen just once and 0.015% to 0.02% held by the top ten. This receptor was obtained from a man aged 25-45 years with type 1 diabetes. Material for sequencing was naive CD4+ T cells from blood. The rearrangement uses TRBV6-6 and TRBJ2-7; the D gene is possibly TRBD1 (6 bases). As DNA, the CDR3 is TGTGCCACCGGAAGACAGGAGATACACGAGCAGTACTTC. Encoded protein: CATGRQEIHEQYF.